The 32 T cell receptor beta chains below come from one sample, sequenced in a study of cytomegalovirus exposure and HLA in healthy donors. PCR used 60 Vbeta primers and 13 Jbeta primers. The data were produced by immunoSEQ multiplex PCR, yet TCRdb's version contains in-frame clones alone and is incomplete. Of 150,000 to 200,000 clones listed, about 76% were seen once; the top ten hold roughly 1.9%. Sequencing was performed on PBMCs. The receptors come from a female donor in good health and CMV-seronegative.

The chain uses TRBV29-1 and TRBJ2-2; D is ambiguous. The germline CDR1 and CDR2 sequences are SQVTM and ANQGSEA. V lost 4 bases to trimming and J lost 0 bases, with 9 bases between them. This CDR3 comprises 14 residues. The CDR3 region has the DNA TGCAGCGTTGGGTCCCAGGCGAACACCGGGGAGCTGTTTTTT. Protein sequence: CSVGSQANTGELFF.

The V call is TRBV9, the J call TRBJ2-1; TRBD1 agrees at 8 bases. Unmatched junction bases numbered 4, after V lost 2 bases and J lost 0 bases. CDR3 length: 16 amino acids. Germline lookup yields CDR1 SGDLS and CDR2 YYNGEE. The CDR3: CASSVGDRSSYNEQFF. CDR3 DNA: TGTGCCAGCAGCGTTGGGGACAGGAGCTCCTACAATGAGCAGTTCTTC.

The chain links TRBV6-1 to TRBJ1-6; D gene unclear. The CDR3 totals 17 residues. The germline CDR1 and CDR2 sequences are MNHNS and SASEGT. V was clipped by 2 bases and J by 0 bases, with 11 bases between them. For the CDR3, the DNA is TGTGCCAGCAGTGAACTAAGCTACAGCTCCTATAATTCACCCCTCCACTTT. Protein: CASSELSYSSYNSPLHF.

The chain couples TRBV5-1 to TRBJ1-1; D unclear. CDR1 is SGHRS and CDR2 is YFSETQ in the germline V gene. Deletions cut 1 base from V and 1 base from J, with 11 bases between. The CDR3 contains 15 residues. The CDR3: CASSLQLVSNTEAFF. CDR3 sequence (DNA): TGCGCCAGCAGCTTGCAACTAGTTTCGAACACTGAAGCTTTCTTT.

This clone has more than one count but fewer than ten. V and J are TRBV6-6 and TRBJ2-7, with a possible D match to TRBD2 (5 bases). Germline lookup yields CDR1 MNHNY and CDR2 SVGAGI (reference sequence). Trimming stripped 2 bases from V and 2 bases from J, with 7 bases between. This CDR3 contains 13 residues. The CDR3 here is CASSYQLAYEQYF. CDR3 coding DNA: TGTGCCAGCAGTTACCAACTAGCCTACGAGCAGTACTTC.

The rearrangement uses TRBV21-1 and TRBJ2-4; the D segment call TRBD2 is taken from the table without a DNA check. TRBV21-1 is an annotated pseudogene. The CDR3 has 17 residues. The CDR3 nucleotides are TGTGCCAGCAGCAAAACTAGCGGCGGAAGGGCCAAAAACATTCAGTACTTC. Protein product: CASSKTSGGRAKNIQYF.

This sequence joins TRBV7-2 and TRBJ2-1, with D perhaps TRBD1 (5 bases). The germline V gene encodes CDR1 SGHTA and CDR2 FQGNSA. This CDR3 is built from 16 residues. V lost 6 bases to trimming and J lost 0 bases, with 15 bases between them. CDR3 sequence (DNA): TGTGCCAGCAGACCCCAGGGTTCCCTCTCCTACAATGAGCAGTTCTTC. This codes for CASRPQGSLSYNEQFF.

CDR3 amino acids: CSASDFYEQYF. As DNA, the CDR3 is TGCAGTGCTTCGGACTTCTACGAGCAGTACTTC. The chain couples TRBV20-1 to TRBJ2-7, with D perhaps matching TRBD2 (5 bases). The CDR3 has 11 amino acids. Germline V gene lookup returns CDR1 DFQATT and CDR2 SNEGSKA (reference sequence). The ends were cut back, 5 bases at V and 3 bases at J, with 8 bases in the middle.

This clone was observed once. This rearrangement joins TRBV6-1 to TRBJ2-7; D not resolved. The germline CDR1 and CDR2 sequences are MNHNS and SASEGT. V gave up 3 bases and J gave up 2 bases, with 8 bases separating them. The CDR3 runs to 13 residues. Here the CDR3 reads CASSEGRAYEQYF. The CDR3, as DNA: TGTGCCAGCAGTGAGGGCAGAGCCTACGAGCAGTACTTC.

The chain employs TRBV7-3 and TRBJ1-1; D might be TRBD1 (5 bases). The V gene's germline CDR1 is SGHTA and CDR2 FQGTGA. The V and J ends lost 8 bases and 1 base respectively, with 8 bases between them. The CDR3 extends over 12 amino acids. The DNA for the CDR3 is TGTGCCAGCCGGGGGGGGAACACTGAAGCTTTCTTT. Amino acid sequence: CASRGGNTEAFF.

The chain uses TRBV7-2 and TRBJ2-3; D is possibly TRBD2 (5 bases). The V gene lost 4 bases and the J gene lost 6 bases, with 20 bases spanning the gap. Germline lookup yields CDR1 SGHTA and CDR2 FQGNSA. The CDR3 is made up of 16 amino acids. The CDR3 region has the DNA TGTGCCAGCAGCTCGAGTCGTGGACTGGTCGTGGATACGCAGTATTTT. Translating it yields CASSSSRGLVVDTQYF. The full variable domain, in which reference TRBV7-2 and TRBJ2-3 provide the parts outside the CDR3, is GAGVSQSPSNKVTEKGKDVELRCDPISGHTALYWYRQSLGQGLEFLIYFQGNSAPDKSGLPSDRFSAERTGGSVSTLTIQRTQQEDSAVYLCASSSSRGLVVDTQYFGPGTRLTVL.

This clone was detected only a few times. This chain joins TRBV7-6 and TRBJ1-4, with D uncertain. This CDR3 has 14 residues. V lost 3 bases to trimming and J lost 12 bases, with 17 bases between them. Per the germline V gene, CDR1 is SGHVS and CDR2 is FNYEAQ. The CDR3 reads CASSLRIEASQLFF. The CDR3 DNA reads TGTGCCAGCAGCTTGCGTATAGAGGCCTCCCAACTGTTTTTT.

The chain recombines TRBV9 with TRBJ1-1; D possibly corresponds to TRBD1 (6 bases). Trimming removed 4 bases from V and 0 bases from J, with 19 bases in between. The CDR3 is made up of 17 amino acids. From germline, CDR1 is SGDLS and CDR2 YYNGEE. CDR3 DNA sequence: TGTGCCAGCAGCCCCTTTGGACAGCCAGAGATGAACACTGAAGCTTTCTTT. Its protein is CASSPFGQPEMNTEAFF.

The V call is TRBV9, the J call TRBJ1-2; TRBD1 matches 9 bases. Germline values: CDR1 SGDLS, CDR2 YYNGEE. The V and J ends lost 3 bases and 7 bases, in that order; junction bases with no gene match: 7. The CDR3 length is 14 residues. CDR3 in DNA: TGTGCCAGCAGCGAGCAACAGGGGGCGGGTGGCTACACCTTC. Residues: CASSEQQGAGGYTF.

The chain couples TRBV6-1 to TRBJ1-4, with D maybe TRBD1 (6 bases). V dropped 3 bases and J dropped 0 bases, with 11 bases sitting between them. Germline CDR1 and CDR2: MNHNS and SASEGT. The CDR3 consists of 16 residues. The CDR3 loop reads CASSDRGRATNEKLFF. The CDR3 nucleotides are TGTGCCAGCAGTGACAGGGGAAGAGCAACTAATGAAAAACTGTTTTTT.

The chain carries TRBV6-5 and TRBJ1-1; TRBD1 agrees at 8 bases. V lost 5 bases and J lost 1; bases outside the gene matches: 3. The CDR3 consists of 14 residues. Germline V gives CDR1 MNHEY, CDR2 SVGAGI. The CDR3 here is CASSGQGANTEAFF. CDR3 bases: TGTGCCAGCAGTGGACAGGGAGCGAACACTGAAGCTTTCTTT.

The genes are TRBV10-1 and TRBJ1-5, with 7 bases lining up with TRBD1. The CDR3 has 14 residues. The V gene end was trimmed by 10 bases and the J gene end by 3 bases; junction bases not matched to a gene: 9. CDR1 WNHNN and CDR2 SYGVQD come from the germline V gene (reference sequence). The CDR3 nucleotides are TGCGCCATGGGAGGACAGGCTCCCAATCAGCCCCAGCATTTT. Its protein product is CAMGGQAPNQPQHF.

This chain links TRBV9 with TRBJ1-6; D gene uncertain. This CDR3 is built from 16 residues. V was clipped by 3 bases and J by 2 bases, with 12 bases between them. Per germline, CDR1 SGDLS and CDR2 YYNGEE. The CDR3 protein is CASSARRSTYNSPLHF. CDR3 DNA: TGTGCCAGCAGCGCAAGGAGGAGCACCTATAATTCACCCCTCCACTTT.

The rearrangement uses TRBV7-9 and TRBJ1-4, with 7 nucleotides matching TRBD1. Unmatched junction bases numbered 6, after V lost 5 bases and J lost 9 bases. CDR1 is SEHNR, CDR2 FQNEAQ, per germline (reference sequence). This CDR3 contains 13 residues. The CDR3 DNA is TGTGCCAGCAGCGGGGGACAGTTACAAAAACTGTTTTTT. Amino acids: CASSGGQLQKLFF.

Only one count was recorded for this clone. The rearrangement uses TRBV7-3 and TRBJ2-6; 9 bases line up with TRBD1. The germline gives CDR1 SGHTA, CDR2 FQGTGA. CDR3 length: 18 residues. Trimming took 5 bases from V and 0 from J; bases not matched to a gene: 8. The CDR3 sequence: CASSPGQGKSSGANVLTF. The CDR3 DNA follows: TGTGCCAGCAGCCCGGGACAGGGAAAAAGCTCTGGGGCCAACGTCCTGACTTTC.

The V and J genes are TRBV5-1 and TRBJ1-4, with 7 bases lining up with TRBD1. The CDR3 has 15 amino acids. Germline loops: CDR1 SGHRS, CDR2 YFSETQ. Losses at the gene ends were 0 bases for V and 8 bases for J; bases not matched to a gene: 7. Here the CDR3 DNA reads TGCGCCAGCAGCTTGGCCGGGACAGTAAGGGAAAAACTGTTTTTT. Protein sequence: CASSLAGTVREKLFF.

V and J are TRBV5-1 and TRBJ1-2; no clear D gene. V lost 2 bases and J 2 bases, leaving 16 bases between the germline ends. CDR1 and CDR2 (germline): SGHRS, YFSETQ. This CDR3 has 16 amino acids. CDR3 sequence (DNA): TGCGCCAGCAGCTTAGACACCCCCACCTTCAACTATGGCTACACCTTC. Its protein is CASSLDTPTFNYGYTF.

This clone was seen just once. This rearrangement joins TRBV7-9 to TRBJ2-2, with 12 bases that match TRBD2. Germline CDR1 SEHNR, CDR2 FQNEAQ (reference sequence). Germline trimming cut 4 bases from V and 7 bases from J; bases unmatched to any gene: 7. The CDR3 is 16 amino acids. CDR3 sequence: CASSSSSGRAVGELFF. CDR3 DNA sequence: TGTGCCAGCAGCTCCTCTAGCGGGAGGGCAGTCGGGGAGCTGTTTTTT.

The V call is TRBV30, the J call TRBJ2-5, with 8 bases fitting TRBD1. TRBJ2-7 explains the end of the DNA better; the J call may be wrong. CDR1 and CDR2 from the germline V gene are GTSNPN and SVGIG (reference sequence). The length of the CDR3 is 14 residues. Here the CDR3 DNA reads TGTGCCTGCCACAGGGGGTTAAGGGCCTACGAGCAGTACTTC. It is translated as CACHRGLRAYEQYF.

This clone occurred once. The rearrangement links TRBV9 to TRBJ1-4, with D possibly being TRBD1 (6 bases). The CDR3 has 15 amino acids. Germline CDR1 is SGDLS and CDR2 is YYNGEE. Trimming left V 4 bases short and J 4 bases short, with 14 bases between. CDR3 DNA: TGTGCCAGCAGCCCAAGGGGGGGCGTTAATGAAAAACTGTTTTTT. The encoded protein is CASSPRGGVNEKLFF.

This CDR3 is CASSLAVGGEETQYF. Here the CDR3 DNA reads TGCGCCAGCAGCTTGGCCGTTGGAGGCGAAGAGACCCAGTACTTC. The rearrangement uses TRBV5-1 and TRBJ2-5; a possible D gene is TRBD2 (5 bases). Germline CDR1 is SGHRS and CDR2 is YFSETQ. Trimming took off 0 bases at V and 3 bases at J, with 12 bases between the two ends. This CDR3 is built from 15 residues.

DNA of the CDR3: TGTGCCAGCAGCCTTTACGGCAGACGGGTTAACACTGAAGCTTTCTTT. It codes for CASSLYGRRVNTEAFF. The J gene is TRBJ1-1, the V gene TRBV7-9; D is ambiguous. CDR1 and CDR2 from the germline V gene are SEHNR and FQNEAQ (reference sequence). The CDR3 is 16 amino acids. Trimming pared 5 bases from V and 2 bases from J, leaving 18 bases between.

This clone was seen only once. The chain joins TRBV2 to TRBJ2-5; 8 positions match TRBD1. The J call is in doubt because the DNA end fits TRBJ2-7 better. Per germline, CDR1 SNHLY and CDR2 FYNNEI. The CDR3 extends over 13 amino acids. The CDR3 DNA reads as TGTGCCCGTGAACAGGGGGACTCCTACGAGCAGTACTTC. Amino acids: CAREQGDSYEQYF.

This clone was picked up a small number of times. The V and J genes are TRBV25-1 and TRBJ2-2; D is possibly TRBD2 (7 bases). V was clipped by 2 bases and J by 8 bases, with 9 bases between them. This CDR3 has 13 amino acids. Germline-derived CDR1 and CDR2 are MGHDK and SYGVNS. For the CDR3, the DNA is TGTGCCAGCAGTGAAGGGGGGGCTGGGGAGCTGTTTTTT. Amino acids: CASSEGGAGELFF.

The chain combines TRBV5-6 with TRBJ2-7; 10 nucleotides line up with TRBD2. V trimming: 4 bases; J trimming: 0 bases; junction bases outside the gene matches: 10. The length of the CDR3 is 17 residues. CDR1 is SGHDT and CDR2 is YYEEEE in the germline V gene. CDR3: CASSRGIAGGYSYEQYF. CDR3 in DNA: TGTGCCAGCAGCCGGGGGATAGCGGGGGGCTACTCCTACGAGCAGTACTTC.

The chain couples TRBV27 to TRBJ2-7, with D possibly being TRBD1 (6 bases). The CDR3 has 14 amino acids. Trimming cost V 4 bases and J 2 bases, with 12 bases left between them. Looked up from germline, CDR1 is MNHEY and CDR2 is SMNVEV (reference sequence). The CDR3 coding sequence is TGTGCCAGCAGTTCAGGAGGACAGACCTACGAGCAGTACTTC. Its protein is CASSSGGQTYEQYF.

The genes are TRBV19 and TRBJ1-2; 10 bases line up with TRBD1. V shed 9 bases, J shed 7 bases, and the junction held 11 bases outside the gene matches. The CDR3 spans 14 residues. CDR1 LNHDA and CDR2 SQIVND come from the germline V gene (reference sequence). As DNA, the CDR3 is TGTGCCAGCCGACAGGGGGCTAACGACCCTGGCTACACCTTC. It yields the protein CASRQGANDPGYTF.